These 18 T cell receptor beta chains share one sample of origin, sequenced in a study of blood T cells in healthy people across ages (dated by TCRdb to the mid-2010s). The library was produced with 5' RACE. Sequencing relied on an Illumina HiSeq 2500. A second PCR of about 6 to 11 cycles was run with a J-beta primer mix and a sample-barcoded 5' primer. Using fastp trimming at Q25 and MiXCR clonotype assembly, TCRdb reanalyzed the public sequencing data and kept in-frame beta chains. When rows share a CDR3 protein, they turn into one entry using the most common DNA and genes. The sample table lists hundreds of thousands of distinct CDR3 sequences, 24% of them with a count of one. The top ten clonotypes cover around 10% of the sample. These records were also assigned to another study, of T cells of mothers and their children.

Sequenced sample: blood. All receptors come from a boy aged 5-17 years in good health.

This CDR3 is CASVQGTYEQYF. The CDR3, as DNA: TGTGCCAGTGTACAGGGGACGTACGAGCAGTACTTC. The rearrangement joins TRBV6-1 to TRBJ2-7; 7 nucleotides match TRBD1. V lost 9 bases, J lost 4 bases, and 6 bases stayed unmatched. Germline CDR1 and CDR2: MNHNS and SASEGT. The CDR3 extends over 12 amino acids.

A remark on this clonotype: A much larger clone differs from this one at a single base, so this may be a read error. The chain uses TRBV18 and TRBJ2-6; D ambiguous. The germline V gene has CDR1 KGHSH and CDR2 LQKENI. This CDR3 region has 14 residues. CDR3 coding DNA: TGTGCCGGCTCACCACCTGACGGGGCCAACGTCCTGACTTTC. Protein: CAGSPPDGANVLTF. The entire variable domain, with the rest obtained from reference TRBV18 and TRBJ2-6, is as follows: NAGVMQNPRHLVRRRGQEARLRCSPMKGHSHVYWYRQLPEEGLKFMVYLQKENIIDESGMPKERFSAEFPKEGPSILRIQQVVRGDSAAYFCAGSPPDGANVLTFGAGSRLTVL.

This sequence joins TRBV6-2 or TRBV6-3 and TRBJ1-1; the D is unclear. This CDR3 is 14 amino acids long. Trimming removed 0 bases from V and 0 bases from J, with 5 bases in between. Germline V gene data show CDR1 as MNHEY and CDR2 as SVGEGT. Here the CDR3 DNA reads TGTGCCAGCAGTTACTCGAAAATGAACACTGAAGCTTTCTTT. It specifies CASSYSKMNTEAFF.

J is TRBJ1-3 and V is TRBV11-1, with D perhaps matching TRBD1 (6 bases). The germline V and J ends were trimmed by 5 bases and 0 bases, with 17 bases remaining between them. The V gene's germline CDR1 is SGHAT and CDR2 FQDESV (reference sequence). This CDR3 region has 17 residues. CDR3 amino acids: CASSHRDIKDSGNTIYF. The CDR3 DNA is TGTGCCAGCAGCCACCGGGACATTAAAGACTCTGGAAACACCATATATTTT.

V is TRBV6-2 or TRBV6-3 and J is TRBJ2-1; D is uncertain. The length of the CDR3 is 14 residues. Trimming cost V 6 bases and J 7 bases, with 16 bases left between them. Germline V gene lookup returns CDR1 MNHEY and CDR2 SVGEGT. The CDR3 region has the DNA TGTGCCAGCAGCTCCTCCCGCTGGATAAATGAGCAGTTCTTC. Translated: CASSSSRWINEQFF.

This clonotype has a count of ten or more. This rearrangement joins TRBV19 to TRBJ2-1; 9 bases align to TRBD2. Germline lookup yields CDR1 LNHDA and CDR2 SQIVND (reference sequence). CDR3 length equals 14 residues. The V segment lost 10 bases and the J segment 7 bases; nucleotides outside the gene matches: 11. CDR3 loop: CATRAGGTRNEQFF. The CDR3 region has the DNA TGTGCCACTAGAGCGGGAGGCACGAGGAATGAGCAGTTCTTC.

The J gene is TRBJ2-7, the V gene TRBV5-5; D unclear. Deletions cut 4 bases from V and 5 bases from J, with 10 bases between. Germline CDR1 reads SGHKS; CDR2 reads YYEKEE (reference sequence). The CDR3 is 12 residues long. The CDR3 DNA sequence: TGTGCCAGCAGCAGGACCATACACGAGCAGTACTTC. Translating it yields CASSRTIHEQYF.

V usage is TRBV7-9 and J usage is TRBJ2-4; 7 bases match TRBD1. The CDR3 covers 15 residues. V shed 4 bases and J 0 bases; nucleotides not matched to a gene: 3. CDR1 SEHNR and CDR2 FQNEAQ come from the germline V gene (reference sequence). CDR3 in amino acids: CASSSGQLAKNIQYF. The CDR3 DNA follows: TGTGCCAGCAGCTCGGGACAGCTAGCCAAAAACATTCAGTACTTC. Looking up the rest from reference TRBV7-9 and TRBJ2-4 gives the full variable domain: DTGVSQNPRHKITKRGQNVTFRCDPISEHNRLYWYRQTLGQGPEFLTYFQNEAQLEKSRLLSDRFSAERPKGSFSTLEIQRTEQGDSAMYLCASSSGQLAKNIQYFGAGTRLSVL.

The chain couples TRBV5-7 to TRBJ2-5, with D tentatively TRBD1 or TRBD2 (5 bases each). TRBV5-7 counts as an open reading frame of uncertain function. With 1 base removed from V and 13 bases from J, the gap between germline ends came to 8 bases. This CDR3 contains 10 residues. CDR3 nucleotide sequence: TGTGCCAGCAGCTTGAGGGACGCGTACTTC. Protein sequence: CASSLRDAYF.

In regard to this clonotype: The CDR3 end shows no conserved phenylalanine or tryptophan, and so a read error is likely. The chain employs TRBV29-1 and TRBJ2-2; D is unresolved. Trimming removed 4 bases from V and 0 bases from J, with 6 bases in between. The CDR3 is 13 residues long. CDR1 is SQVTM, CDR2 ANQGSEA, per germline. In DNA form, the CDR3 reads TGCAGCGTTGTAAGGGCGAACACCGGGGAGCTGTTTCTT. Its translation: CSVVRANTGELFL.

The chain carries TRBV7-9 and TRBJ2-5; 10 nucleotides agree with TRBD2. The closer fit of TRBJ2-1 to the DNA end suggests the J call may be wrong. The germline V gene has CDR1 SEHNR and CDR2 FQNEAQ (reference sequence). This CDR3 is 13 amino acids long. CDR3 loop: CASTLAGANEQFF. CDR3 bases: TGTGCCAGTACTCTAGCGGGAGCGAATGAGCAGTTCTTC.

Concerning this clonotype itself: Relative to the germline gene, one junction end is altered; a read error may explain this. The chain links TRBV7-2 to TRBJ2-3; D gene uncertain. The CDR3 runs 11 residues. The germline gives CDR1 SGHTA, CDR2 FQGNSA. CDR3 region: CASSLAVSANF. CDR3 bases: TGTGCCAGCAGCTTAGCGGTCTCAGCGAATTTT.

The chain is built from TRBV20-1 and TRBJ2-5, with 9 bases matching TRBD2. The end of the DNA is better explained by TRBJ2-1, so the J call may be wrong. This CDR3 is 14 amino acids long. Germline CDR1 and CDR2: DFQATT and SNEGSKA (reference sequence). In DNA, the CDR3 is TGCAGTGCTAGGCCGGCGGGGGGGCGCAATGAGCAGTTCTTC. Encoded protein: CSARPAGGRNEQFF.

The chain couples TRBV20-1 to TRBJ2-3, with a tentative D call TRBD2 (5 bases). Germline CDR1 reads DFQATT; CDR2 reads SNEGSKA (reference sequence). Between the trimmed V and J ends, which lost 5 bases and 0 bases, there was a span of 12 bases. The CDR3 sequence is 14 residues long. CDR3 residues: CSAQTGVSTDTQYF. The CDR3 DNA reads as TGCAGTGCTCAAACCGGGGTGAGCACAGATACGCAGTATTTT.

The chain couples TRBV20-1 to TRBJ2-3; D is unclear. V dropped 6 bases and J dropped 6 bases, with 10 bases sitting between them. The CDR3 covers 11 residues. Germline-derived CDR1 and CDR2 are DFQATT and SNEGSKA (reference sequence). CDR3 DNA: TGCAGTGCCTCACTTCAGGATACGCAGTATTTT. Its protein product is CSASLQDTQYF.

A few counts support this clonotype. V is TRBV7-9 and J is TRBJ2-3; 8 positions match TRBD1. Germline V CDR1 and CDR2: SEHNR, FQNEAQ (reference sequence). Trimming cost V 5 bases and J 2 bases; bases outside gene matches: 3. The CDR3 contains 14 residues. The CDR3 loop reads CASSPTGDTDTQYF. DNA for the CDR3: TGTGCCAGCAGCCCGACAGGGGACACAGATACGCAGTATTTT.

In its sample, this clonotype was seen a few times. The chain couples TRBV7-2 to TRBJ2-4; the D gene is possibly TRBD2 (6 bases). This CDR3 region has 17 residues. Germline V gene data show CDR1 as SGHTA and CDR2 as FQGNSA. Trimming shortened V by 0 bases and J by 0 bases, and 12 bases separated the two germline ends. For the CDR3, the DNA is TGTGCCAGCAGCTTAGCGCGGGGATCCTTAGCCAAAAACATTCAGTACTTC. Encoded protein: CASSLARGSLAKNIQYF.

The chain has TRBV28 and TRBJ1-2, with D tentatively TRBD1 (5 bases). The CDR3 loop spans 16 amino acids. Germline lookup yields CDR1 MDHEN and CDR2 SYDVKM. V lost 8 bases and J lost 3, with 22 bases in between. CDR3 sequence: CASGEGSQILHYGYTF. CDR3 nucleotides: TGTGCCAGCGGGGAGGGGAGCCAGATCCTCCACTATGGCTACACCTTC.